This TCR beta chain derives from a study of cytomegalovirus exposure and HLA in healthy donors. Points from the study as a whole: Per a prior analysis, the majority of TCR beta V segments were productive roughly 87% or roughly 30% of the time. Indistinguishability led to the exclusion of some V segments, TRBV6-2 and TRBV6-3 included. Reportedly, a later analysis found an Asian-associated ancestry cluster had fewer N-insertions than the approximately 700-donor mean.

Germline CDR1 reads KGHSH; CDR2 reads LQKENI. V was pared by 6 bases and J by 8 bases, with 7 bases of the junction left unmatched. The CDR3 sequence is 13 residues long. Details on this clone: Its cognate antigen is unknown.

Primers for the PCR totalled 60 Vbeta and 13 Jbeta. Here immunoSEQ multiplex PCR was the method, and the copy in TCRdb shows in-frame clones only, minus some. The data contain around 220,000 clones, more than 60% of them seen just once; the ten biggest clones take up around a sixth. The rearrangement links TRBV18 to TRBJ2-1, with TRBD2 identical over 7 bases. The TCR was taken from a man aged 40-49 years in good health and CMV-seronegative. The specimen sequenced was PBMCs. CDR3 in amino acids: CASSPGTTDEQFF. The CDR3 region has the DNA TGTGCCAGCTCCCCCGGGACTACGGATGAGCAGTTCTTC.